One sample yielded the 21 T cell receptor beta chains listed below, sequenced in a study of cytomegalovirus exposure and HLA in healthy donors. The PCR employed 60 Vbeta primers together with 13 Jbeta primers. This table comes from immunoSEQ multiplex PCR, and its TCRdb copy is limited to in-frame clones, with some not included. Here the sample table reports 55,000 to 75,000 clones. The source material was PBMCs. The receptors derive from a male donor in good health and CMV-seronegative.

The chain couples TRBV28 to TRBJ1-1; perhaps TRBD1 as D (5 bases). CDR1 and CDR2 from the germline V gene are MDHEN and SYDVKM. This CDR3 is built from 14 residues. Between the trimmed V and J ends, which lost 3 bases and 3 bases, there was a span of 11 bases. DNA for the CDR3: TGTGCCAGCAGTTTGCAGGGTTCGTACACTGAAGCTTTCTTT. Encoded protein: CASSLQGSYTEAFF.

The CDR3 nucleotides are TGTGCTAGTGGTCCCCGGGACAGTCATGAAGCTTTCTTT. Translated, it gives CASGPRDSHEAFF. The chain carries TRBV12-5 and TRBJ1-1, with 7 bases matching TRBD1. V dropped 5 bases and J dropped 7; count of bases not matched to a gene: 7. The germline CDR1 and CDR2 sequences are LGHNT and FRNRAP. The CDR3 loop spans 13 amino acids. The whole variable domain, filled in from reference TRBV12-5 and TRBJ1-1, reads DARVTQTPRHKVTEMGQEVTMRCQPILGHNTVFWYRQTMMQGLELLAYFRNRAPLDDSGMPKDRFSAEMPDATLATLKIQPSEPRDSAVYFCASGPRDSHEAFFGQGTRLTVV.

The rearrangement links TRBV7-2 to TRBJ2-2; tentatively, D is TRBD1 (5 bases). Trimming took off 4 bases at V and 5 bases at J, with 8 bases between the two ends. The CDR3 covers 13 residues. Germline loops: CDR1 SGHTA, CDR2 FQGNSA. In DNA form, the CDR3 reads TGTGCCAGCAGCTACAGGCAGACCGGGGAGCTGTTTTTT. Its protein is CASSYRQTGELFF.

Concerning this clone: A junction end diverges from the germline sequence, so it may reflect a read error. CDR3 sequence: CASRQVFGRSTGELFF. The CDR3 coding sequence is TGCGCCAGCAGACAAGTGTTCGGGAGGAGCACCGGGGAGCTGTTTTTT. The genes are TRBV4-1 and TRBJ2-2; 7 bases are a match to TRBD2. CDR3 length: 16 amino acids. CDR1 is MGHRA and CDR2 is YSYEKL in the germline V gene.

The chain links TRBV6-9 to TRBJ1-5; no reliable D call. The CDR3 totals 15 residues. The V end was cut by 7 bases, the J end by 0 bases, with 13 bases between. Germline values: CDR1 MNHGY, CDR2 SVAAGI. CDR3 DNA: TGTGCCAGCATTCTGGACGACTATAGCAATCAGCCCCAGCATTTT. It translates to CASILDDYSNQPQHF.

This sequence joins TRBV19 and TRBJ2-1, with TRBD2 identical over 11 bases. Looked up from germline, CDR1 is LNHDA and CDR2 is SQIVND (reference sequence). J was trimmed by 7 bases and V by 4 bases; bases with no gene match: 3. The CDR3 is 14 amino acids. The CDR3 here is CASSKASGGNEQFF. As DNA, the CDR3 is TGTGCCAGTAGTAAGGCTAGCGGGGGGAATGAGCAGTTCTTC.

This chain links TRBV19 with TRBJ2-1, with TRBD1 identical over 8 bases. Losses at the gene ends were 6 bases for V and 8 bases for J; bases not matched to a gene: 12. Germline lookup yields CDR1 LNHDA and CDR2 SQIVND (reference sequence). This CDR3 has 15 residues. Written as DNA, the CDR3 is TGTGCCAGTAGCCGGACAGGGATGAAAGTGGATGAGCAGTTCTTC. This sequence encodes CASSRTGMKVDEQFF.

The chain is built from TRBV19 and TRBJ2-1; D is perhaps TRBD1 (5 bases). The V end lost 1 base, the J end lost 6 bases, and 10 bases lay between the germline ends. The CDR3 totals 14 residues. Germline V lookup: CDR1 LNHDA, CDR2 SQIVND (reference sequence). This CDR3 is CASSIVGRGNEQFF. The CDR3 DNA follows: TGTGCCAGTAGTATAGTAGGAAGGGGCAATGAGCAGTTCTTC.

The chain is built from TRBV19 and TRBJ1-2, with 8 bases that match TRBD1. The CDR3 has 13 residues. CDR1 is LNHDA and CDR2 is SQIVND in the germline V gene (reference sequence). V gave up 10 bases and J gave up 2 bases; unmatched junction bases: 6. CDR3 loop: CATVDRANYGYTF. CDR3 sequence (DNA): TGTGCCACCGTGGACAGGGCAAACTATGGCTACACCTTC.

Comment on this clone: The junction departs from the called germline gene at one end, perhaps through a read error. The chain couples TRBV5-1 to TRBJ1-1; no definite D call. CDR3 length: 13 residues. Germline CDR1 SGHRS, CDR2 YFSETQ. This CDR3 reads CASSLSGSTEDFF. The CDR3 region has the DNA TGCGCCAGCAGCTTGAGCGGGAGCACTGAAGATTTCTTT.

V is TRBV7-2 and J is TRBJ2-4; 11 bases align to TRBD2. Germline lookup yields CDR1 SGHTA and CDR2 FQGNSA. The CDR3 consists of 15 residues. The J segment lost 6 bases and the V segment lost 4 bases, leaving 5 bases of the junction unmatched. CDR3 protein: CASSSGTSGVNIQYF. CDR3 nucleotide sequence: TGTGCCAGCAGCTCCGGGACTAGCGGCGTAAACATTCAGTACTTC. Filled out from reference TRBV7-2 and TRBJ2-4, the complete variable domain reads GAGVSQSPSNKVTEKGKDVELRCDPISGHTALYWYRQSLGQGLEFLIYFQGNSAPDKSGLPSDRFSAERTGGSVSTLTIQRTQQEDSAVYLCASSSGTSGVNIQYFGAGTRLSVL.

The genes are TRBV19 and TRBJ2-3; 8 nucleotides align to TRBD2. The germline V gene encodes CDR1 LNHDA and CDR2 SQIVND (reference sequence). The CDR3 runs 15 residues. Trimming removed 4 bases from V and 5 bases from J; junction bases left unmatched: 8. CDR3 loop: CASSNRPGGVDTQYF. The DNA for the CDR3 is TGTGCCAGTAGTAATAGACCCGGGGGGGTAGATACGCAGTATTTT. The complete variable domain, with remaining parts taken from reference TRBV19 and TRBJ2-3, reads DGGITQSPKYLFRKEGQNVTLSCEQNLNHDAMYWYRQDPGQGLRLIYYSQIVNDFQKGDIAEGYSVSREKKESFPLTVTSAQKNPTAFYLCASSNRPGGVDTQYFGPGTRLTVL.

This chain joins TRBV23-1 and TRBJ2-7; D unclear. Being an ORF, TRBV23-1 has a function that is uncertain. V was shortened by 3 bases and J by 2 bases, with 20 bases between the two germline ends. This CDR3 comprises 17 residues. In DNA form, the CDR3 reads TGCGCCAGCAGTCATTCTATGGCTGAAAGGAGCGCCTACGAGCAGTACTTC. The encoded protein is CASSHSMAERSAYEQYF.

This rearrangement joins TRBV6-5 to TRBJ2-5; 8 nucleotides match TRBD1. The CDR3 covers 14 residues. Germline lookup yields CDR1 MNHEY and CDR2 SVGAGI. V gave up 7 bases and J gave up 5 bases; unmatched junction bases: 9. The CDR3: CASTRTGRWETQYF. The CDR3 region has the DNA TGTGCCAGCACCCGGACAGGGAGATGGGAGACCCAGTACTTC.

The CDR3 loop is CASSQGASLSGGGELFF. The CDR3 DNA reads as TGTGCCAGCAGCCAAGGGGCTAGCCTCTCGGGAGGGGGGGAGCTGTTTTTT. The chain has TRBV4-2 and TRBJ2-2, with 8 positions matching TRBD2. Unmatched junction bases numbered 12, after V lost 1 base and J lost 8 bases. There are 17 residues in the CDR3. Germline-derived CDR1 and CDR2 are LGHNA and YNFKEQ.

This chain uses TRBV5-4 with TRBJ1-1, with TRBD1 matching over 9 bases. There are 12 residues in the CDR3. Trimming took 2 bases from V and 11 from J; bases not matched to a gene: 4. Germline loops: CDR1 SGHNT, CDR2 YYREEE (reference sequence). The CDR3 bases are TGTGCCAGCAGCTTTGACAGGGGGGGCGCTTTCTTT. Translating gives CASSFDRGGAFF.

The chain recombines TRBV28 with TRBJ2-6; weak D call: TRBD2 (5 bases). The germline V gene encodes CDR1 MDHEN and CDR2 SYDVKM. This CDR3 is 12 amino acids long. The V and J ends lost 8 bases and 6 bases respectively, with 8 bases between them. CDR3 nucleotide sequence: TGTGCCAGCGGACTGATGGCCAACGTCCTGACTTTC. It translates to CASGLMANVLTF.

V gene TRBV14 combines with J gene TRBJ2-5; the D is unclear. The V end lost 6 bases, the J end lost 7 bases, and 15 bases lay between the germline ends. CDR1 is SGHDN and CDR2 is FVKESK in the germline V gene. This CDR3 spans 13 amino acids. The CDR3 DNA follows: TGTGCCAGCAGGAAAAACAACACCAGGACCCAGTACTTC. Translation gives CASRKNNTRTQYF.

J is TRBJ1-1 and V is TRBV28, with D hard to call. V dropped 8 bases and J dropped 2 bases, with 6 bases sitting between them. This CDR3 has 11 residues. Germline lookup yields CDR1 MDHEN and CDR2 SYDVKM. CDR3 nucleotides: TGTGCCAGCGTAGAAAACACTGAAGCTTTCTTT. Translation: CASVENTEAFF.

V and J are TRBV19 and TRBJ2-7, with 9 nucleotides matching TRBD1. The CDR3 consists of 15 residues. Trimming removed 4 bases from V and 2 bases from J; junction bases left unmatched: 6. CDR1 and CDR2 from the germline V gene are LNHDA and SQIVND (reference sequence). The CDR3 sequence is CASSTQGQGAYEQYF. DNA for the CDR3: TGTGCCAGTAGTACCCAGGGACAGGGCGCCTACGAGCAGTACTTC.

This chain connects TRBV30 to TRBJ1-2; perhaps TRBD1 as D (6 bases). Between the trimmed V and J ends, which lost 1 base and 4 bases, there was a span of 16 bases. CDR1 and CDR2 from the germline V gene are GTSNPN and SVGIG (reference sequence). The CDR3 extends over 15 amino acids. The DNA of the CDR3 is TGTGCCTGGAGTGCAGCAGGGGTTAAGGCCTATGGCTACACCTTC. It yields the protein CAWSAAGVKAYGYTF.